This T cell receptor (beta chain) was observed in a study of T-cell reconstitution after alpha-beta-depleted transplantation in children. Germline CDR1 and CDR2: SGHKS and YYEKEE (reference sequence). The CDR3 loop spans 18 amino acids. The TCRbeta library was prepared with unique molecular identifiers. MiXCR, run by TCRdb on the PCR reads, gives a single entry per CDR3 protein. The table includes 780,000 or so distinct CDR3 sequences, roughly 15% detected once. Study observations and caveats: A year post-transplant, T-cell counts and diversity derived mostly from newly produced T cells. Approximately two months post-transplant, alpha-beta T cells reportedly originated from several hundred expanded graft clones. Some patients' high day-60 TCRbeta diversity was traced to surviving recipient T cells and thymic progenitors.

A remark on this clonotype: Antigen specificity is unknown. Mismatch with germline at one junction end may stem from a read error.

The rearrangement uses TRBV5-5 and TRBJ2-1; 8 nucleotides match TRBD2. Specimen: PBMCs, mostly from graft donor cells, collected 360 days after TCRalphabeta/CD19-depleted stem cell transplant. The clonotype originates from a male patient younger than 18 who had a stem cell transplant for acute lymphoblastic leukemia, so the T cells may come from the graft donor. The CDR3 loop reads CASSLGVVAGRSYNEQFF. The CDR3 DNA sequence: TGTGCCAGCAGTTTGGGGGTGGTAGCGGGAAGGTCCTACAATGAGCAGTTCTTC.